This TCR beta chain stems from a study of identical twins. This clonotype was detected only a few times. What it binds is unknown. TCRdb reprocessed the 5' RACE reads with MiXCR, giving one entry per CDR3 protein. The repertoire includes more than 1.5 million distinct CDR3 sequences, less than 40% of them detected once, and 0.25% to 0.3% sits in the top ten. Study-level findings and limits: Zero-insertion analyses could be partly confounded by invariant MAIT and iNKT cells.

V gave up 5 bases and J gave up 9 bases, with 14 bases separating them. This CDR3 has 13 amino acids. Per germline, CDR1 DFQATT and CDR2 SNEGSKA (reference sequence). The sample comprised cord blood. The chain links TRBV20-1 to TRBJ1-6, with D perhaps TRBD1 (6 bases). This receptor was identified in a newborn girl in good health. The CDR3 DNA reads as TGCAGTGCTTACAGGGAAGGGACTTCACCCCTCCACTTT. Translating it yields CSAYREGTSPLHF.